The 30 T cell receptor beta chains below come from one sample, sequenced in a study of beta chain features in type 1 diabetes. Expressed TCRB transcripts got sequenced, as all isolated RNA was reverse transcribed. Some clones are missing from TCRdb's copy, which holds only in-frame ones; the method was immunoSEQ multiplex PCR. The sample has about 250,000 clones; around 9.9% are singletons. Study-wide findings and caveats: There was a moderate but significant shortening of TCRB CDR3s in all four CD4+ subsets of Type 1 diabetes patients.

Antigens of these TCRs are unknown. Sequencing input: naive CD4+ T cells from blood. These receptors came from a man aged 25 to 40 with type 1 diabetes.

This clone was detected a few times. The chain has TRBV12-5 and TRBJ2-3; no clear D gene. There are 12 residues in the CDR3. V lost 4 bases and J 2 bases, leaving 4 bases between the germline ends. Looked up from germline, CDR1 is LGHNT and CDR2 is FRNRAP. CDR3 nucleotides: TGTGCTAGTGGTTCCTACACAGATACGCAGTATTTT. It is translated as CASGSYTDTQYF.

This clone was counted once. V usage is TRBV19 and J usage is TRBJ2-2; 10 bases agree with TRBD1. CDR3 size: 16 residues. Unmatched junction bases numbered 10, after V lost 5 bases and J lost 7 bases. The germline gives CDR1 LNHDA, CDR2 SQIVND (reference sequence). This chain's CDR3 is CASSVDRGLFRGELFF. The CDR3 coding sequence is TGTGCCAGTAGTGTTGACAGGGGGCTATTTCGCGGGGAGCTGTTTTTT.

The chain uses TRBV5-4 and TRBJ2-3; 7 nucleotides align to TRBD1. The V gene end was trimmed by 3 bases and the J gene end by 4 bases; junction bases not matched to a gene: 8. Germline loops: CDR1 SGHNT, CDR2 YYREEE (reference sequence). CDR3 length: 15 amino acids. This chain's CDR3 is CASSSGKTGADTQYF. The DNA for the CDR3 is TGTGCCAGCAGCTCGGGGAAAACAGGGGCAGATACGCAGTATTTT.

This clone has more than one count but fewer than ten. This CDR3 is also generated by other DNA sequences in the sample. The genes are TRBV7-2 and TRBJ1-2; maybe TRBD1 (6 bases). This CDR3 region has 13 residues. Trimming removed 5 bases at V and 2 bases at J, with 9 bases between. Germline loops: CDR1 SGHTA, CDR2 FQGNSA. CDR3 residues: CASSPDRNYGYTF. The CDR3 bases are TGTGCCAGCAGCCCCGACAGGAACTATGGCTACACCTTC.

The chain joins TRBV18 to TRBJ2-7, with D perhaps matching TRBD1 (5 bases). The V gene lost 6 bases and the J gene lost 0 bases, with 18 bases spanning the gap. This CDR3 contains 16 residues. Germline assignment: CDR1 KGHSH and CDR2 LQKENI. CDR3 in amino acids: CASSPSRTQNSYEQYF. The CDR3 coding sequence is TGTGCCAGCTCGCCTTCTAGGACACAAAACTCCTACGAGCAGTACTTC.

The chain employs TRBV7-8 and TRBJ1-5; D not certain. V was clipped by 3 bases and J by 5 bases, with 8 bases between them. This CDR3 is 13 amino acids long. The germline CDR1 and CDR2 sequences are SGHVS and FQNEAQ. CDR3 residues: CASSLGSHQPQHF. The DNA of the CDR3 is TGTGCCAGCAGCTTGGGCAGTCATCAGCCCCAGCATTTT.

The chain is built from TRBV19 and TRBJ2-5, with 7 nucleotides matching TRBD2. V gave up 3 bases and J gave up 2 bases; unmatched junction bases: 3. The CDR3 consists of 14 residues. The V gene's germline CDR1 is LNHDA and CDR2 SQIVND (reference sequence). The CDR3 coding sequence is TGTGCCAGTAGTATCGGGACTACTCAAGAGACCCAGTACTTC. Translation gives CASSIGTTQETQYF.

This chain joins TRBV19 and TRBJ1-6, with D possibly matching TRBD1 (5 bases). CDR1 is LNHDA and CDR2 is SQIVND in the germline V gene (reference sequence). This CDR3 has 14 amino acids. Trimming took off 7 bases at V and 10 bases at J, with 17 bases between the two ends. CDR3 sequence (DNA): TGTGCCAGTACTCAGGGAGGGGAGGGATCACCCCTCCACTTT. This sequence encodes CASTQGGEGSPLHF.

The sample holds a few counts of this clone. The chain joins TRBV5-1 to TRBJ2-1; 7 bases are a match to TRBD1. V lost 3 bases and J lost 5; bases outside the gene matches: 8. The CDR3 consists of 15 residues. Germline assignment: CDR1 SGHRS and CDR2 YFSETQ. For the CDR3, the DNA is TGCGCCAGCAGCTGGGCACAGGGGATCAACAATGAGCAGTTCTTC. Protein sequence: CASSWAQGINNEQFF.

The DNA for the CDR3 is TGTGCCAGCAGTGAACTAGGACACCTTAATTCACCCCTCCACTTT. Its protein is CASSELGHLNSPLHF. The chain is built from TRBV2 and TRBJ1-6; a weak D match, TRBD1 (5 bases). V dropped 2 bases and J dropped 6 bases, with 11 bases sitting between them. The CDR3 covers 15 residues. Germline V gene data show CDR1 as SNHLY and CDR2 as FYNNEI.

This clone was found a few times. The CDR3, as DNA: TGTGCCAGCAGGACAGGGTCTCCTTCGCGCTACACCTTC. As protein: CASRTGSPSRYTF. The chain links TRBV5-4 to TRBJ1-2; TRBD1 matches at 7 bases. Germline V gene lookup returns CDR1 SGHNT and CDR2 YYREEE (reference sequence). CDR3 length equals 13 residues. V lost 5 bases, J lost 9 bases, and 10 bases stayed unmatched.

This clone was counted between two and nine times. This sequence joins TRBV27 and TRBJ2-7, with D unclear. This CDR3 contains 13 residues. Trimming removed 5 bases from V and 5 bases from J, with 13 bases in between. Germline V gene sequence: CDR1 MNHEY, CDR2 SMNVEV (reference sequence). DNA for the CDR3: TGTGCCAGCAGTGCGAATAGCCTCCACGAGCAGTACTTC. Translated: CASSANSLHEQYF.

This clone was seen a handful of times. The chain uses TRBV7-9 and TRBJ2-3, with D uncertain. CDR3 length equals 15 residues. Germline values: CDR1 SEHNR, CDR2 FQNEAQ (reference sequence). Trimming took 3 bases from V and 0 from J, leaving 10 bases between them. The CDR3 here is CASSFRLASTDTQYF. CDR3 nucleotides: TGTGCCAGCAGCTTCCGACTTGCTAGCACAGATACGCAGTATTTT.

V and J are TRBV28 and TRBJ2-7; D not certain. This CDR3 spans 12 amino acids. The V end lost 4 bases, the J end lost 1 base, and 5 bases lay between the germline ends. CDR1 and CDR2 (germline): MDHEN, SYDVKM. The CDR3: CASSYYSYEQYF. CDR3 nucleotide sequence: TGTGCCAGCAGTTATTATTCCTACGAGCAGTACTTC.

Only a few counts were recorded for this clone. The chain is built from TRBV5-4 and TRBJ1-1, with D possibly matching TRBD1 (5 bases). V was cut by 6 bases and J by 3 bases, with 15 bases left in between. This CDR3 is 14 amino acids long. The germline V gene has CDR1 SGHNT and CDR2 YYREEE (reference sequence). In nucleotides, the CDR3 is TGTGCCAGCAACCTACGGGGGGATTACACTGAAGCTTTCTTT. This codes for CASNLRGDYTEAFF.

This clone was counted only a few times. The rearrangement uses TRBV29-1 and TRBJ2-3; 11 bases align to TRBD2. CDR3 size: 14 residues. From germline, CDR1 is SQVTM and CDR2 ANQGSEA. V shed 6 bases, J shed 1 base, and the junction held 3 bases outside the gene matches. The CDR3 here is CSVETSGGTDTQYF. The CDR3 DNA follows: TGCAGCGTAGAGACTAGCGGGGGCACAGATACGCAGTATTTT.

This clone has just a few counts. The chain is built from TRBV4-3 and TRBJ1-5; D is uncertain. Germline V gene lookup returns CDR1 LGHNA and CDR2 YSLEER. The V gene lost 7 bases and the J gene lost 4 bases, with 14 bases spanning the gap. The CDR3 length is 14 residues. CDR3 coding DNA: TGCGCCAGCATATCGAGCGGATTGAATCAGCCCCAGCATTTT. This gives the protein CASISSGLNQPQHF.

The chain uses TRBV5-1 and TRBJ1-2; tentative D call: TRBD1 (5 bases). The ends were cut back, 4 bases at V and 5 bases at J, with 18 bases in the middle. Germline lookup yields CDR1 SGHRS and CDR2 YFSETQ. This CDR3 has 15 residues. CDR3 DNA: TGCGCCAGCAGCGCGGGACTGACTTTCCCTTATGGCTACACCTTC. Protein: CASSAGLTFPYGYTF. Full variable domain (rest looked up from reference TRBV5-1 and TRBJ1-2): KAGVTQTPRYLIKTRGQQVTLSCSPISGHRSVSWYQQTPGQGLQFLFEYFSETQRNKGNFPGRFSGRQFSNSRSEMNVSTLELGDSALYLCASSAGLTFPYGYTFGSGTRLTVV.

This clone occurred a few times. V is TRBV4-3 and J is TRBJ2-7; 7 positions agree with TRBD1. The V segment lost 4 bases and the J segment 0 bases; nucleotides outside the gene matches: 9. The CDR3 loop spans 16 amino acids. Germline V gene lookup returns CDR1 LGHNA and CDR2 YSLEER. CDR3 region: CASSPRRQGLSYEQYF. The CDR3 nucleotides are TGCGCCAGCAGCCCTCGTAGACAGGGCCTCTCCTACGAGCAGTACTTC.

This clone has only a few counts. The V and J genes are TRBV7-2 and TRBJ1-1, with unresolved D. CDR3 length: 14 residues. Germline V gene data show CDR1 as SGHTA and CDR2 as FQGNSA. Trimming removed 1 base from V and 1 base from J, with 7 bases in between. As DNA, the CDR3 is TGTGCCAGCAGCTTAGGAGGCAGGAACACTGAAGCTTTCTTT. Translating gives CASSLGGRNTEAFF.

A word on this clone: Other DNA sequences in this sample translate to the same CDR3. The chain joins TRBV5-1 to TRBJ2-2, with 10 bases matching TRBD1. The CDR3 runs 16 residues. Germline values: CDR1 SGHRS, CDR2 YFSETQ. V lost 3 bases, J lost 0 bases, and 2 bases stayed unmatched. The CDR3: CASSSGQGANTGELFF. The DNA for the CDR3 is TGCGCCAGCAGCTCAGGACAGGGGGCGAACACCGGGGAGCTGTTTTTT.

The chain is built from TRBV9 and TRBJ1-1; no reliable D call. In germline, CDR1 is SGDLS, CDR2 YYNGEE. CDR3 length: 14 amino acids. Trimming pared 4 bases from V and 4 bases from J, leaving 14 bases between. Written as DNA, the CDR3 is TGTGCCAGCAGCCCCCTGCCGGGTTCCACTGAAGCTTTCTTT. Protein product: CASSPLPGSTEAFF.

The chain combines TRBV14 with TRBJ2-7, with 8 bases identical to TRBD1. Germline V lookup: CDR1 SGHDN, CDR2 FVKESK. The CDR3 totals 14 residues. V lost 1 base to trimming and J lost 11 bases; unmatched junction nucleotides: 10. CDR3 region: CASSQGRRQGLEYF. The CDR3 coding sequence is TGTGCCAGCAGCCAAGGTCGAAGACAGGGGTTGGAGTACTTC.

CDR3: CASSFSGANEQFF. The CDR3 nucleotides read TGCGCCAGCAGCTTTAGCGGGGCCAATGAGCAGTTCTTC. The V call is TRBV5-1, the J call TRBJ2-1; 8 nucleotides match TRBD2. V lost 2 bases and J lost 6; bases outside the gene matches: 1. CDR3 size: 13 residues. Germline CDR1 SGHRS, CDR2 YFSETQ.

The rearrangement links TRBV5-1 to TRBJ2-5, with TRBD2 matching over 7 bases. Trimming took 4 bases from V and 4 from J; bases not matched to a gene: 1. This CDR3 contains 12 residues. Germline V gene data show CDR1 as SGHRS and CDR2 as YFSETQ. Here the CDR3 DNA reads TGCGCCAGCAGCCCGGGGGGAGAGACCCAGTACTTC. Translating gives CASSPGGETQYF.

This clone turned up a few times. The genes are TRBV7-3 and TRBJ2-1, with D maybe TRBD2 (5 bases). V was trimmed by 4 bases and J by 7 bases, leaving 11 bases between them. The CDR3 has 13 residues. In germline, CDR1 is SGHTA, CDR2 FQGTGA. The CDR3 sequence is CASSSGLGNEQFF. As DNA, the CDR3 is TGTGCCAGCAGCTCTGGACTTGGAAATGAGCAGTTCTTC.

This clone has just a few counts. The chain couples TRBV15 to TRBJ2-4; D call uncertain. The CDR3 spans 15 residues. The V gene lost 6 bases and the J gene lost 4 bases, with 16 bases spanning the gap. The germline gives CDR1 LNHNV, CDR2 YYDKDF (reference sequence). Written as DNA, the CDR3 is TGTGCCACCAGTCCAGACTCCGGGTCGAAAAACATTCAGTACTTC. This gives the protein CATSPDSGSKNIQYF.

This clone was seen only a few times. The rearrangement joins TRBV7-9 to TRBJ2-7; D is possibly TRBD1 (5 bases). This CDR3 spans 14 amino acids. The germline CDR1 and CDR2 sequences are SEHNR and FQNEAQ (reference sequence). With 3 bases removed from V and 5 bases from J, the gap between germline ends came to 14 bases. CDR3 bases: TGTGCCAGCAGCTTCGGGCAGGGTCTAGACGAGCAGTACTTC. As protein: CASSFGQGLDEQYF.

The chain is built from TRBV6-5 and TRBJ2-7; tentative D call: TRBD1 (5 bases). Germline-derived CDR1 and CDR2 are MNHEY and SVGAGI. The CDR3 runs 12 residues. V was clipped by 11 bases and J by 2 bases, with 13 bases between them. The CDR3 sequence is CASTGAPYEQYF. CDR3 bases: TGTGCCTCCACTGGGGCCCCCTACGAGCAGTACTTC.

The rearrangement uses TRBV14 and TRBJ2-1; TRBD2 matches at 9 bases. After removal of 6 bases from V and 6 bases from J, the junction contained 12 bases not matched to a gene. The germline V gene encodes CDR1 SGHDN and CDR2 FVKESK. The CDR3 runs to 16 residues. CDR3 region: CASSPMAGGPVNEQFF. CDR3 bases: TGTGCCAGCAGTCCTATGGCGGGGGGGCCCGTCAATGAGCAGTTCTTC. Full variable domain (rest looked up from reference TRBV14 and TRBJ2-1): EAGVTQFPSHSVIEKGQTVTLRCDPISGHDNLYWYRRVMGKEIKFLLHFVKESKQDESGMPNNRFLAERTGGTYSTLKVQPAELEDSGVYFCASSPMAGGPVNEQFFGPGTRLTVL.